The TCR beta chain described here comes from a study of T cell responses to AZD1222 COVID-19 vaccine. Study-level results: Sampling that yielded the repertoires occurred only after the peak T cell response. Just a handful of AZD1222 recipients were seropositive at baseline.

Repertoires were generated with immunoSEQ multiplex PCR, while TCRdb's copy carries only in-frame clones and drops some. The sample has 80,000 or so clones, about 92% seen once. Details on this clone: Its matching antigen is unknown.

This CDR3 has 17 residues. CDR1 and CDR2 from the germline V gene are LGHDT and YNNKEL (reference sequence). V dropped 3 bases and J dropped 0 bases, with 12 bases sitting between them. The origin of this receptor is an adult who received the AZD1222 COVID-19 vaccine. The sequenced sample was peripheral blood, obtained 28 days after the second AZD1222 dose. This chain uses TRBV3-1 (or the pseudogene TRBV3-2) with TRBJ2-6, with D possibly being TRBD1 (7 bases). The CDR3 reads CASSHRGVFSGANVLTF. The CDR3 DNA reads TGTGCCAGCAGCCACAGGGGGGTCTTCTCTGGGGCCAACGTCCTGACTTTC.